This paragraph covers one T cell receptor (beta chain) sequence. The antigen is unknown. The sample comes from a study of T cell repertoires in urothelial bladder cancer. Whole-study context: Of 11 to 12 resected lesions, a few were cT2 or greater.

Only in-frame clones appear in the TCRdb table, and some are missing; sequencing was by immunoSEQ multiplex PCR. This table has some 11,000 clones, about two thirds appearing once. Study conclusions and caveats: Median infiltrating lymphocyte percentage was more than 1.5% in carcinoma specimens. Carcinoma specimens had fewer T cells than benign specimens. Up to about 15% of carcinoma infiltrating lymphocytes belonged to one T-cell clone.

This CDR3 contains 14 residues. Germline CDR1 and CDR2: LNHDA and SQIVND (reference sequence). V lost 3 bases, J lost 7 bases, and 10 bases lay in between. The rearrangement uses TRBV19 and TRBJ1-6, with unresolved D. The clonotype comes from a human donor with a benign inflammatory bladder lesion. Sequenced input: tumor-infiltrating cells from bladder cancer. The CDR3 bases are TGTGCCAGTAGTATTCCGAAGCCCAATTCACCCCTCCACTTT. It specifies CASSIPKPNSPLHF. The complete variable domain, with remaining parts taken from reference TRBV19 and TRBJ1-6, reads DGGITQSPKYLFRKEGQNVTLSCEQNLNHDAMYWYRQDPGQGLRLIYYSQIVNDFQKGDIAEGYSVSREKKESFPLTVTSAQKNPTAFYLCASSIPKPNSPLHFGNGTRLTVT.